One and the same sample provided the 18 T cell receptor beta chains below, sequenced in a study of early T cells in non-severe SARS-CoV-2 infection. TCRdb re-derived calls from the 5' RACE reads in MiXCR, one entry per CDR3 protein. Here the sample spans roughly 70,000 distinct CDR3 sequences, roughly a fifth being singletons. The sequenced sample was whole blood, obtained at baseline. These receptors were collected from an adult who was a healthcare worker with PCR-confirmed SARS-CoV-2 infection or an uninfected control (not recorded which).

This clonotype was recorded a few times. This chain links TRBV10-1 with TRBJ1-1; possible D gene TRBD1, 6 bases. V gave up 3 bases and J gave up 4 bases, with 12 bases separating them. This CDR3 spans 14 amino acids. Looked up from germline, CDR1 is WNHNN and CDR2 is SYGVQD (reference sequence). Here the CDR3 DNA reads TGCGCCAGCAGTGAATTCAGGGGTGGCACTGAAGCTTTCTTT. Its protein product is CASSEFRGGTEAFF.

This clonotype was counted many times. This chain uses TRBV7-6 with TRBJ2-3, with TRBD2 as a possible D gene (6 bases). The germline V and J ends were trimmed by 8 bases and 5 bases, with 14 bases remaining between them. The CDR3 contains 13 residues. Per the germline V gene, CDR1 is SGHVS and CDR2 is FNYEAQ. CDR3 loop: CASEEGTGDTQYF. The CDR3, as DNA: TGTGCCAGCGAGGAAGGGACTGGAGATACGCAGTATTTT. The entire variable domain, with the rest obtained from reference TRBV7-6 and TRBJ2-3, is as follows: GAGVSQSPRYKVTKRGQDVALRCDPISGHVSLYWYRQALGQGPEFLTYFNYEAQQDKSGLPNDRFSAERPEGSISTLTIQRTEQRDSAMYRCASEEGTGDTQYFGPGTRLTVL.

This clonotype was seen a handful of times. The V and J genes are TRBV25-1 and TRBJ2-3; the D is unclear. Germline V gene sequence: CDR1 MGHDK, CDR2 SYGVNS. Trimming took 5 bases from V and 6 from J, leaving 21 bases between them. This CDR3 has 16 residues. The CDR3 loop reads CASSPLGIGLLDTQYF. CDR3 DNA sequence: TGTGCCAGCAGTCCTCTCGGAATAGGGCTGTTGGATACGCAGTATTTT. Using reference TRBV25-1 and TRBJ2-3 for the parts outside the CDR3, the full variable domain is EADIYQTPRYLVIGTGKKITLECSQTMGHDKMYWYQQDPGMELHLIHYSYGVNSTEKGDLSSESTVSRIRTEHFPLTLESARPSHTSQYLCASSPLGIGLLDTQYFGPGTRLTVL.

This clonotype was seen repeatedly, ten times or more. The rearrangement uses TRBV29-1 and TRBJ2-7, with TRBD1 matching 8 bases. V dropped 1 base and J dropped 9; count of bases not matched to a gene: 8. This CDR3 contains 13 residues. The germline V gene has CDR1 SQVTM and CDR2 ANQGSEA. The CDR3 region is CSVEGDRRGSQYF. CDR3 bases: TGCAGCGTTGAAGGGGACAGGCGAGGATCGCAGTACTTC.

The chain is built from TRBV5-4 and TRBJ1-2; D might be TRBD1 (5 bases). CDR3 size: 15 residues. Trimming stripped 3 bases from V and 2 bases from J, with 14 bases between. CDR1 and CDR2 from the germline V gene are SGHNT and YYREEE (reference sequence). The CDR3 DNA sequence: TGTGCCAGCAGCTCCGGGGGAGGGACGAACTATGGCTACACCTTC. Its translation is CASSSGGGTNYGYTF.

This clonotype has only a few counts. The V gene is TRBV5-4, the J gene TRBJ2-7; no clear D. With 3 bases removed from V and 2 bases from J, the gap between germline ends came to 12 bases. CDR3 length: 14 amino acids. Germline V gives CDR1 SGHNT, CDR2 YYREEE (reference sequence). The CDR3 coding sequence is TGTGCCAGCAGCTGGACCGGCCGTACCTACGAGCAGTACTTC. Residues: CASSWTGRTYEQYF.

This clonotype has just a few counts. V and J are TRBV6-6 and TRBJ1-3; 7 positions agree with TRBD1. Germline CDR1 reads MNHNY; CDR2 reads SVGAGI (reference sequence). V shed 2 bases and J 0 bases; nucleotides not matched to a gene: 4. This CDR3 is built from 16 residues. The chain's CDR3 is CASSYGTALSGNTIYF. The CDR3 DNA reads TGTGCCAGCAGTTACGGGACAGCGCTCTCTGGAAACACCATATATTTT.

The chain couples TRBV6-5 to TRBJ2-1, with TRBD2 identical over 8 bases. CDR3 length equals 15 residues. J lost 5 bases, V lost 4 bases, and 7 bases had no gene match. CDR1 is MNHEY and CDR2 is SVGAGI in the germline V gene. The CDR3 sequence is CASSFLLAGHNEQFF. CDR3 nucleotide sequence: TGTGCCAGCAGTTTCCTCCTAGCGGGCCACAATGAGCAGTTCTTC.

The chain uses TRBV28 and TRBJ2-7, with unresolved D. V was shortened by 6 bases and J by 2 bases, with 11 bases between the two germline ends. Germline V lookup: CDR1 MDHEN, CDR2 SYDVKM. The CDR3 is 13 amino acids. CDR3 coding DNA: TGTGCCAGCAGGGTGGGATCTGCCTACGAGCAGTACTTC. It is translated as CASRVGSAYEQYF.

As for this clonotype: An end of the junction does not agree with germline; a read error may underlie this. The rearrangement joins TRBV7-7 to TRBJ1-1, with a weak D call TRBD1 (6 bases). Germline V CDR1 and CDR2: SSHAT, FNYEAQ (reference sequence). This CDR3 spans 15 amino acids. The CDR3 coding sequence is TGTGTCAGCAGCCCTTACACTCCAGGGGAAGGTGAAGCTTTCTTT. It translates to CVSSPYTPGEGEAFF.

The chain joins TRBV7-9 to TRBJ2-1, with 8 bases lining up with TRBD1. V shed 9 bases, J shed 5 bases, and the junction held 6 bases outside the gene matches. The CDR3 extends over 13 amino acids. Germline CDR1 is SEHNR and CDR2 is FQNEAQ (reference sequence). The CDR3 DNA is TGTGCCAGAGGACAGGGTATCAACAATGAGCAGTTCTTC. It codes for CARGQGINNEQFF.

This chain uses TRBV19 with TRBJ1-2; D is perhaps TRBD1 (6 bases). The CDR3 totals 15 residues. The V and J ends lost 7 bases and 6 bases respectively, with 21 bases between them. CDR1 LNHDA and CDR2 SQIVND come from the germline V gene (reference sequence). The CDR3 DNA reads as TGTGCCAGTAAAGCTAATCCTGGGACACGGAATGGCTACACCTTC. Translation: CASKANPGTRNGYTF.

The genes are TRBV6-2 or TRBV6-3 and TRBJ2-3; 8 nucleotides line up with TRBD2. Trimming cost V 6 bases and J 1 base; bases outside gene matches: 0. This CDR3 has 13 amino acids. Germline CDR1 is MNHEY and CDR2 is SVGEGT. The DNA of the CDR3 is TGTGCCAGCAGGACTAGCGGCACAGATACGCAGTATTTT. It encodes CASRTSGTDTQYF.

This clonotype has a handful of counts. The rearrangement uses TRBV10-2 and TRBJ2-2; D gene unclear. Germline V gene sequence: CDR1 WSHSY, CDR2 SAAADI. The CDR3 sequence is 17 residues long. Deletions cut 2 bases from V and 0 bases from J, with 13 bases between. The CDR3 sequence is CASSEGWVPTNTGELFF. CDR3 nucleotide sequence: TGCGCCAGCAGTGAGGGGTGGGTCCCTACGAACACCGGGGAGCTGTTTTTT.

The chain links TRBV2 to TRBJ2-3, with TRBD2 matching 9 bases. This CDR3 is 15 amino acids long. CDR1 and CDR2 from the germline V gene are SNHLY and FYNNEI. Trimming at V came to 3 bases and at J to 2 bases, leaving 3 bases not matched to a gene. The CDR3 DNA sequence: TGTGCCAGCAGTGATCCTAGCGGGGACACAGATACGCAGTATTTT. Amino acid sequence: CASSDPSGDTDTQYF. The complete variable domain, with remaining parts taken from reference TRBV2 and TRBJ2-3, reads EPEVTQTPSHQVTQMGQEVILRCVPISNHLYFYWYRQILGQKVEFLVSFYNNEISEKSEIFDDQFSVERPDGSNFTLKIRSTKLEDSAMYFCASSDPSGDTDTQYFGPGTRLTVL.

V gene TRBV6-5 combines with J gene TRBJ2-7; D perhaps matches TRBD1 (5 bases). Germline V lookup: CDR1 MNHEY, CDR2 SVGAGI. This CDR3 has 14 amino acids. V was pared by 0 bases and J by 5 bases, with 11 bases between. CDR3 sequence reads: CASSYSDTRDEQYF. Here the CDR3 DNA reads TGTGCCAGCAGTTACTCGGACACCAGAGACGAGCAGTACTTC.

This clonotype was picked up a small number of times. The V call is TRBV21-1, the J call TRBJ1-4; the DNA was not compared with TRBD1, the D call given in the table. TRBV21-1 is flagged as a pseudogene. The CDR3 covers 15 residues. Here the CDR3 DNA reads TGTGCCAGCAGCAAACCGACAGGGAGGGATGAAAAACTGTTTTTT. As protein: CASSKPTGRDEKLFF.

The chain is built from TRBV3-1 and TRBJ2-1; D gene ambiguous. Germline values: CDR1 LGHDT, CDR2 YNNKEL (reference sequence). The CDR3 is made up of 16 amino acids. The V end lost 5 bases, the J end lost 0 bases, and 14 bases lay between the germline ends. CDR3 bases: TGTGCCAGCAGCTTTGTTACGGGCAGCTCCTACAATGAGCAGTTCTTC. Amino acid sequence: CASSFVTGSSYNEQFF.